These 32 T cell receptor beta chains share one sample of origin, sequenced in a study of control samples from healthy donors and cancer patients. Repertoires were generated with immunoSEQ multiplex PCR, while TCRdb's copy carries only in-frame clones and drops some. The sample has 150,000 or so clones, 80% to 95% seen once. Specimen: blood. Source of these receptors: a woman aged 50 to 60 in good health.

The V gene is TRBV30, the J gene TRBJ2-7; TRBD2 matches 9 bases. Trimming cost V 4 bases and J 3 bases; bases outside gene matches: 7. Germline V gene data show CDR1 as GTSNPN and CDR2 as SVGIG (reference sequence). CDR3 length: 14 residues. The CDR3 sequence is CAWNTAGGGYEQYF. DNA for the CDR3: TGTGCCTGGAACACCGCGGGAGGGGGCTACGAGCAGTACTTC.

DNA of the CDR3: TGTGCCAGCAGCTTGCTAACAACTAATGAAAAACTGTTTTTT. Translation gives CASSLLTTNEKLFF. This chain connects TRBV5-6 to TRBJ1-4; D is uncertain. Germline V gene lookup returns CDR1 SGHDT and CDR2 YYEEEE. There are 14 residues in the CDR3. V was cut by 1 base and J by 0 bases, with 4 bases left in between. The full variable domain, completed using reference TRBV5-6 and TRBJ1-4, is DAGVTQSPTHLIKTRGQQVTLRCSPKSGHDTVSWYQQALGQGPQFIFQYYEEEERQRGNFPDRFSGHQFPNYSSELNVNALLLGDSALYLCASSLLTTNEKLFFGSGTQLSVL.

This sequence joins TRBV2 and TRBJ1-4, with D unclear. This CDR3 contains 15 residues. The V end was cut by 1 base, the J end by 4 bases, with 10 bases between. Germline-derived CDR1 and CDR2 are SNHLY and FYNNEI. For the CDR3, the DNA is TGTGCCAGCAGTGAAGAGGGAGGGAGTAATGAAAAACTGTTTTTT. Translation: CASSEEGGSNEKLFF.

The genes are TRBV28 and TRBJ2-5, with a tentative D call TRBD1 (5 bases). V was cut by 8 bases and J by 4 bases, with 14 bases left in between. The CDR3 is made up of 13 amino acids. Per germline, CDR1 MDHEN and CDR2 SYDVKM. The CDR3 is CASAGLNSETQYF. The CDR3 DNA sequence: TGTGCCAGCGCAGGGTTAAATTCAGAGACCCAGTACTTC.

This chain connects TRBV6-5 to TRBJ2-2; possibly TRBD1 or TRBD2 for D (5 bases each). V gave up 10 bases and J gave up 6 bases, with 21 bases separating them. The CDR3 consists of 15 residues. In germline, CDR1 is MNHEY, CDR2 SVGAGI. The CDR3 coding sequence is TGTGCCACACTACCGGGGCTAGTTAACGCCGGGGAGCTGTTTTTT. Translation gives CATLPGLVNAGELFF.

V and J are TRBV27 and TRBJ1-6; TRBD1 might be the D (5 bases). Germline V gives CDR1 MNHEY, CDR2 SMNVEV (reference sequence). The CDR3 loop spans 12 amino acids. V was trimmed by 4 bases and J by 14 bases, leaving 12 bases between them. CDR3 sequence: CASSSGTASLHF. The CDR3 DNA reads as TGTGCCAGCAGTTCCGGGACGGCCTCCCTCCACTTT.

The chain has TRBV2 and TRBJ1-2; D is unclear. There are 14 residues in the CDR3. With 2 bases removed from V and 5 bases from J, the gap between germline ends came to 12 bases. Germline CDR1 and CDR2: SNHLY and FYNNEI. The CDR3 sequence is CASSERVDTYGYTF. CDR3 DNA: TGTGCCAGCAGTGAAAGGGTGGATACTTATGGCTACACCTTC. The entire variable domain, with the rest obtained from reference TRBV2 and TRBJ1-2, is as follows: EPEVTQTPSHQVTQMGQEVILRCVPISNHLYFYWYRQILGQKVEFLVSFYNNEISEKSEIFDDQFSVERPDGSNFTLKIRSTKLEDSAMYFCASSERVDTYGYTFGSGTRLTVV.

DNA of the CDR3: TGTGCCAGCAAACAGGGGCACACTGAAGCTTTCTTT. Translated: CASKQGHTEAFF. This chain links TRBV2 with TRBJ1-1; 7 nucleotides match TRBD1. V was pared by 7 bases and J by 3 bases, with 2 bases of the junction left unmatched. Germline CDR1 reads SNHLY; CDR2 reads FYNNEI. This CDR3 comprises 12 residues. Based on the CDR3 plus reference TRBV2 and TRBJ1-1, the full variable domain is EPEVTQTPSHQVTQMGQEVILRCVPISNHLYFYWYRQILGQKVEFLVSFYNNEISEKSEIFDDQFSVERPDGSNFTLKIRSTKLEDSAMYFCASKQGHTEAFFGQGTRLTVV.

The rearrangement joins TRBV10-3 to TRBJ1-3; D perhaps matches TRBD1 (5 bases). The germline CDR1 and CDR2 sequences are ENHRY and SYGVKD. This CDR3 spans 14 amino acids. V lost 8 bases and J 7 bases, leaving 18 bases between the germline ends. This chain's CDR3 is CAIAPSGDSNTIYF. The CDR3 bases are TGTGCCATCGCCCCGTCGGGGGATAGTAACACCATATATTTT.

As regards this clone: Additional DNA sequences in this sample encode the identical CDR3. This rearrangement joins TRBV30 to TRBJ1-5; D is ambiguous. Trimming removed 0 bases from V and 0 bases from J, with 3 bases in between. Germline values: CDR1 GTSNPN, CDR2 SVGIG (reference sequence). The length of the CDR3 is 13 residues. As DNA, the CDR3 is TGTGCCTGGAGTGTCGATAGCAATCAGCCCCAGCATTTT. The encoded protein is CAWSVDSNQPQHF.

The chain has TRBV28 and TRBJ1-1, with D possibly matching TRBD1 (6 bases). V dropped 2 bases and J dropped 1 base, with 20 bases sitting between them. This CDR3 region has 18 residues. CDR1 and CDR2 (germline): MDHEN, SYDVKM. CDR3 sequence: CASSLPPRTASPNTEAFF. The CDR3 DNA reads TGTGCCAGCAGTTTACCACCTCGGACAGCTTCCCCGAACACTGAAGCTTTCTTT. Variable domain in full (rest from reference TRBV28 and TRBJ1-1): DVKVTQSSRYLVKRTGEKVFLECVQDMDHENMFWYRQDPGLGLRLIYFSYDVKMKEKGDIPEGYSVSREKKERFSLILESASTNQTSMYLCASSLPPRTASPNTEAFFGQGTRLTVV.

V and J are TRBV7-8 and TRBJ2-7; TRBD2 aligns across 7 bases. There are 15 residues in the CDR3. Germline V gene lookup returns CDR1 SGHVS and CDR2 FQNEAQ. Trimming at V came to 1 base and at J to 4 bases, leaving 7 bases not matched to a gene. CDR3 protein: CASSLVGGSNYEQYF. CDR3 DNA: TGTGCCAGCAGCTTAGTCGGCGGGAGTAATTACGAGCAGTACTTC.

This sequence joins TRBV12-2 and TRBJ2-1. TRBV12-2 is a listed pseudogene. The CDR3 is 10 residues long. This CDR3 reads CASRPKGQFF. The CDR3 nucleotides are TGTGCAAGTCGCCCCAAGGGGCAGTTCTTC.

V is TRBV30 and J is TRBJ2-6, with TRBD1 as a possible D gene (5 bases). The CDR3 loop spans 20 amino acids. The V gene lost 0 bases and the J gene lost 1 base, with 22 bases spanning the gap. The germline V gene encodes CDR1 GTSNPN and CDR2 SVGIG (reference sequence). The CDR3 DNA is TGTGCCTGGAGTGTACCGCGTGGTAGGGTGGGGCCATCTGGGGCCAACGTCCTGACTTTC. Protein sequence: CAWSVPRGRVGPSGANVLTF.

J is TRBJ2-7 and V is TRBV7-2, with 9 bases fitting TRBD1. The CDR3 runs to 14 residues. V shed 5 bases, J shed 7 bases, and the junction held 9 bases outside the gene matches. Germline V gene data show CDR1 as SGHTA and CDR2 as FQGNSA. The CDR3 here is CASSKNRGQGEQYF. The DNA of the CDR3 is TGTGCCAGCAGCAAAAACAGGGGGCAGGGAGAGCAGTACTTC.

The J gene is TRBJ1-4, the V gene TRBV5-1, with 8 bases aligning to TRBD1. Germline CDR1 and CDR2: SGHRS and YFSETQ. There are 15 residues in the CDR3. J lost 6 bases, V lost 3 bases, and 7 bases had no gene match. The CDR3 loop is CASSSTGGRDEKLFF. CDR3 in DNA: TGCGCCAGCAGCTCCACAGGGGGGCGGGATGAAAAACTGTTTTTT. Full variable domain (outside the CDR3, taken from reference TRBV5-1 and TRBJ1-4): KAGVTQTPRYLIKTRGQQVTLSCSPISGHRSVSWYQQTPGQGLQFLFEYFSETQRNKGNFPGRFSGRQFSNSRSEMNVSTLELGDSALYLCASSSTGGRDEKLFFGSGTQLSVL.

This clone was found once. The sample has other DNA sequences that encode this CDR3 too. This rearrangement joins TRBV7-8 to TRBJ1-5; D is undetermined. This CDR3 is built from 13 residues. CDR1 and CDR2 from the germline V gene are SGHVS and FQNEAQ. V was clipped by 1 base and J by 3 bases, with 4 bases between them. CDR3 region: CASSLGNNQPQHF. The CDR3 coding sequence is TGTGCCAGCAGCTTAGGTAACAATCAGCCCCAGCATTTT.

The CDR3 protein is CASSYSRGLGTEAFF. CDR3 in DNA: TGTGCCAGCAGTTACTCCAGGGGGCTTGGAACTGAAGCTTTCTTT. The chain couples TRBV6-5 to TRBJ1-1; TRBD1 matches at 8 bases. Unmatched junction bases numbered 5, after V lost 0 bases and J lost 5 bases. Germline-derived CDR1 and CDR2 are MNHEY and SVGAGI. The length of the CDR3 is 15 residues.

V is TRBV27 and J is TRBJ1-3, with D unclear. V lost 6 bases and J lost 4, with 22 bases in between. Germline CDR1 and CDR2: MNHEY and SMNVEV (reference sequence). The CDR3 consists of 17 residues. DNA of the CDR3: TGTGCCAGCAGCCACCCCTGGCATCCATCGGGCGGAAACACCATATATTTT. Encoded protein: CASSHPWHPSGGNTIYF.

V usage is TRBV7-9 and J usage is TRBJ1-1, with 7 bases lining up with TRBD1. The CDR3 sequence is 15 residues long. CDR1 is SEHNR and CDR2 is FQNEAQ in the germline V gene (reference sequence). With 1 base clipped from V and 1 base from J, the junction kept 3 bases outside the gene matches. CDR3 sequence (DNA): TGTGCCAGCAGCTTAGGGGACAGAAGGAACACTGAAGCTTTCTTT. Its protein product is CASSLGDRRNTEAFF.

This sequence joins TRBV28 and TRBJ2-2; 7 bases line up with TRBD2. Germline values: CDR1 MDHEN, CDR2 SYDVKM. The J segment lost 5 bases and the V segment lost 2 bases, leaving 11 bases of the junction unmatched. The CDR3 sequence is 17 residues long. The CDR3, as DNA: TGTGCCAGCAGTTTAAACTATCCGGGAGGAACTACCGGGGAGCTGTTTTTT. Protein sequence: CASSLNYPGGTTGELFF.

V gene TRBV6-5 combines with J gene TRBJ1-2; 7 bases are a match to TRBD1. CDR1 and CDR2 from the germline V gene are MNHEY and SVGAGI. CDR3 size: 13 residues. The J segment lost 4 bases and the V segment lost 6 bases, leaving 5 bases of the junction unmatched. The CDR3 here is CASSQGGSYGYTF. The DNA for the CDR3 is TGTGCCAGCAGCCAGGGGGGAAGCTATGGCTACACCTTC.

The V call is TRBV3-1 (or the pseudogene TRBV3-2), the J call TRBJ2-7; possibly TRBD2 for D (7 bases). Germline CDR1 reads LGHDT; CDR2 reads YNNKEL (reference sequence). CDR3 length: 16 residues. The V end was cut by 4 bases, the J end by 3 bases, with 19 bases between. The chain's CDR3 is CASSLGGRGGDYEQYF. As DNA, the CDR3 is TGTGCCAGCAGCCTAGGGGGGAGGGGAGGAGACTACGAGCAGTACTTC.

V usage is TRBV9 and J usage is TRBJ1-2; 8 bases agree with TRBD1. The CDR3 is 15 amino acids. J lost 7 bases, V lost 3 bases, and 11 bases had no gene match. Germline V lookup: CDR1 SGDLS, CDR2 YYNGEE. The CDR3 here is CASSADRGRAIGYTF. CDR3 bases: TGTGCCAGCAGCGCTGACAGGGGCCGCGCTATTGGCTACACCTTC.

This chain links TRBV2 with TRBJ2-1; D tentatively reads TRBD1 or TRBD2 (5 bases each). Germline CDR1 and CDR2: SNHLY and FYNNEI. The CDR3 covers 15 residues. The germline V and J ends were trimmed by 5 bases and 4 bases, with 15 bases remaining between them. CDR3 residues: CASSPTGTVYNEQFF. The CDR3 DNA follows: TGTGCCAGCAGTCCTACCGGGACGGTGTACAATGAGCAGTTCTTC.

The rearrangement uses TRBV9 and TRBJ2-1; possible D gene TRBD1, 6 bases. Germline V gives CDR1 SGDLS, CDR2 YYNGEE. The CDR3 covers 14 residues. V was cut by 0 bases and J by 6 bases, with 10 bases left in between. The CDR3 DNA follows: TGTGCCAGCAGCGTAGTAGTCAGGGGCAATGAGCAGTTCTTC. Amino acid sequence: CASSVVVRGNEQFF.

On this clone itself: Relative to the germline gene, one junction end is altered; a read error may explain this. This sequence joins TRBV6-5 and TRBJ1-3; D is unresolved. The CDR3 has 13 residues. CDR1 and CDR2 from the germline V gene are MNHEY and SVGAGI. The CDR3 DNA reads TGTGCCAGCAGTTACTCGACTGGAAGCACCATATATTTT. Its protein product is CASSYSTGSTIYF.

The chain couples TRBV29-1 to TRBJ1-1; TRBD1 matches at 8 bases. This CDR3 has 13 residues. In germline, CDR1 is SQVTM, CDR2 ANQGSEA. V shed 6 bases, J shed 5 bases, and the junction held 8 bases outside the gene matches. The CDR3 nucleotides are TGCAGCGTCCCAGGACAGGGAGGTACTGAAGCTTTCTTT. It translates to CSVPGQGGTEAFF.

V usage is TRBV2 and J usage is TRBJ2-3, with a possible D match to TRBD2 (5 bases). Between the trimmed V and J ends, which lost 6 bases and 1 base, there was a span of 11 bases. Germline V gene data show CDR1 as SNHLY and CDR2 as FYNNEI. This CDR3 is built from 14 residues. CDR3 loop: CASSEGWGTDTQYF. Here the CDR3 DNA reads TGTGCCAGCAGCGAGGGATGGGGCACAGATACGCAGTATTTT.

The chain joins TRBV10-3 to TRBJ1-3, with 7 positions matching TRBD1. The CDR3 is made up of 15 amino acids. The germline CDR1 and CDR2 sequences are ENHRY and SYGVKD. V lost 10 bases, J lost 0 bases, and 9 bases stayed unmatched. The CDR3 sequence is CATRGQGGSGNTIYF. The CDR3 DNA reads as TGTGCCACTAGGGGGCAGGGAGGCTCTGGAAACACCATATATTTT.

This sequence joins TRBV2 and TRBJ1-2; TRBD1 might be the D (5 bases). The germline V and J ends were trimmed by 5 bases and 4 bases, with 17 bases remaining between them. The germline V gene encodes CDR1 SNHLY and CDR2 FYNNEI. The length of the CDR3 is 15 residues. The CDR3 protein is CASSLGGRGGYGYTF. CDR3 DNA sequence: TGTGCCAGCAGTTTAGGCGGCCGGGGGGGCTATGGCTACACCTTC.

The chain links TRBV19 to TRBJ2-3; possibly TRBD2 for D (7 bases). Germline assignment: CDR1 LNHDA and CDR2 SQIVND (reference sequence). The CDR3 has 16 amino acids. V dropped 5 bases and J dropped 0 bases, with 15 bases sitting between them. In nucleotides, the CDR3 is TGTGCCAGTAGTCTGTGGGAGGGACATAGCACAGATACGCAGTATTTT. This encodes CASSLWEGHSTDTQYF. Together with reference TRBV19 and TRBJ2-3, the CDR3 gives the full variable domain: DGGITQSPKYLFRKEGQNVTLSCEQNLNHDAMYWYRQDPGQGLRLIYYSQIVNDFQKGDIAEGYSVSREKKESFPLTVTSAQKNPTAFYLCASSLWEGHSTDTQYFGPGTRLTVL.